Following are 9 T cell receptor beta chains from one sample sequenced in a study of neoadjuvant anti-PD-1 for oral cavity cancer. TCRdb's table, derived via immunoSEQ multiplex PCR, lists solely in-frame clones and lacks some. The data contain 17,000 or so clones, about 64% of them singletons. This material consisted of PBMCs, taken before nivolumab (anti-PD-1) treatment. The origin of the receptors is a person between 35 and 79 years old with oral cavity squamous cell carcinoma.

This chain uses TRBV10-3 with TRBJ2-1, with D tentatively TRBD2 (6 bases). V dropped 0 bases and J dropped 7 bases, with 16 bases sitting between them. Germline V gene sequence: CDR1 ENHRY, CDR2 SYGVKD. The CDR3 has 16 residues. The CDR3 here is CAISESSGGMSNEQFF. In DNA form, the CDR3 reads TGTGCCATCAGTGAGTCGAGCGGCGGGATGTCTAATGAGCAGTTCTTC.

The chain recombines TRBV6-1 with TRBJ1-1, with TRBD1 as a possible D gene (6 bases). The CDR3 covers 12 residues. The V end lost 7 bases, the J end lost 7 bases, and 13 bases lay between the germline ends. From germline, CDR1 is MNHNS and CDR2 SASEGT. CDR3 in DNA: TGTGCCAGCAATCTACTGGACAGTGAAGCTTTCTTT. The encoded protein is CASNLLDSEAFF.

The V and J genes are TRBV19 and TRBJ1-5; 9 bases match TRBD1. Per the germline V gene, CDR1 is LNHDA and CDR2 is SQIVND (reference sequence). The CDR3 has 14 residues. V shed 5 bases and J 2 bases; nucleotides not matched to a gene: 1. This chain's CDR3 is CASSWDRGNQPQHF. CDR3 DNA: TGTGCCAGTAGTTGGGACAGGGGCAATCAGCCCCAGCATTTT.

V is TRBV30 and J is TRBJ2-2; D gene ambiguous. Germline CDR1 and CDR2: GTSNPN and SVGIG (reference sequence). The V and J ends lost 3 bases and 8 bases respectively, with 13 bases between them. The CDR3 is 13 residues long. This chain's CDR3 is CAWSVQGVGELFF. CDR3 coding DNA: TGTGCCTGGAGCGTCCAAGGTGTGGGGGAGCTGTTTTTT.

This clone was recorded once. The chain carries TRBV6-5 and TRBJ1-5, with 7 bases fitting TRBD1. CDR3 length: 14 amino acids. Germline CDR1 MNHEY, CDR2 SVGAGI. J gave up 9 bases and V 4 bases, and 9 bases lay outside the gene matches. Here the CDR3 reads CASSSGQSWGPQHF. The CDR3 coding sequence is TGTGCCAGCAGTTCGGGACAGAGCTGGGGGCCCCAGCATTTT.

The chain uses TRBV6-1 and TRBJ2-5; 8 nucleotides align to TRBD2. Germline values: CDR1 MNHNS, CDR2 SASEGT. V lost 10 bases, J lost 4 bases, and 11 bases stayed unmatched. The CDR3 loop spans 14 amino acids. The DNA of the CDR3 is TGTGCCACGGGGGGGGAATTGGTTGGAGAGACCCAGTACTTC. Encoded protein: CATGGELVGETQYF.

V usage is TRBV9 and J usage is TRBJ2-1, with a possible D match to TRBD2 (6 bases). V lost 3 bases, J lost 9 bases, and 10 bases lay in between. The CDR3 has 12 amino acids. Germline CDR1 is SGDLS and CDR2 is YYNGEE. The CDR3 here is CASSALAGEQFF. The CDR3 nucleotides are TGTGCCAGCAGCGCACTAGCAGGTGAGCAGTTCTTC.

This rearrangement joins TRBV5-4 to TRBJ2-1; 9 bases are a match to TRBD1. V shed 4 bases, J shed 8 bases, and the junction held 1 base outside the gene matches. CDR3 length equals 12 residues. Germline V gene sequence: CDR1 SGHNT, CDR2 YYREEE (reference sequence). DNA for the CDR3: TGTGCCAGCAGCAGACAGGGGGATGAGCAGTTCTTC. This encodes CASSRQGDEQFF.

The chain links TRBV6-5 to TRBJ1-2; TRBD1 matches at 12 bases. Trimming removed 5 bases from V and 7 bases from J; junction bases left unmatched: 5. The CDR3 covers 14 residues. Germline assignment: CDR1 MNHEY and CDR2 SVGAGI. Written as DNA, the CDR3 is TGTGCCAGCAGTGGGACAGGGGGCTTGTTTGGCTACACCTTC. Protein product: CASSGTGGLFGYTF.